This T cell receptor (beta chain) was found in a study of T cells and copy number aberrations in small-cell lung cancer. CDR1 is SQVTM and CDR2 is ANQGSEA in the germline V gene. With 5 bases removed from V and 7 bases from J, the gap between germline ends came to 8 bases. This CDR3 region has 10 residues. This table comes from immunoSEQ multiplex PCR, and its TCRdb copy is limited to in-frame clones, with some not included. The table has fewer than 500 clones, over 75% seen once. This TCR derives from a woman aged 55-69 years with small cell lung cancer. The sequencing input was tumor tissue. This rearrangement joins TRBV29-1 to TRBJ1-1, with no clear D. The CDR3 region is CSVSQLEAFF. DNA of the CDR3: TGCAGCGTTAGCCAGCTTGAAGCTTTCTTT.